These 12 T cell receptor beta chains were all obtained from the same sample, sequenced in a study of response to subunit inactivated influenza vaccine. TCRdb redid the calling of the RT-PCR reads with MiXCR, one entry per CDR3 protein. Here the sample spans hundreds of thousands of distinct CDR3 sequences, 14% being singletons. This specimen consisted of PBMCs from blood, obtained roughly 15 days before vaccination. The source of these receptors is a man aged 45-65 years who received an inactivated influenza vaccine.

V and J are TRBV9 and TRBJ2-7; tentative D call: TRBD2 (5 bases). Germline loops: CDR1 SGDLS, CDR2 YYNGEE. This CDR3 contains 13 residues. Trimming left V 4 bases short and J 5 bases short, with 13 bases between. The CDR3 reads CASSIRTRDEQYF. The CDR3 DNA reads TGTGCCAGCAGCATCCGGACGAGGGACGAGCAGTACTTC.

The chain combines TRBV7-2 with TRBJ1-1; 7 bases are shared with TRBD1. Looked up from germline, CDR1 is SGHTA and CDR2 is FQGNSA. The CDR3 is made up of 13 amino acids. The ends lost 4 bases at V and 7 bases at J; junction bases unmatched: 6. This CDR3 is CASSSLQGSEAFF. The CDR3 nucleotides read TGTGCCAGCAGCTCCTTACAGGGGAGTGAAGCTTTCTTT. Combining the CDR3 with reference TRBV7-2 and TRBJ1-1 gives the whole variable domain GAGVSQSPSNKVTEKGKDVELRCDPISGHTALYWYRQSLGQGLEFLIYFQGNSAPDKSGLPSDRFSAERTGGSVSTLTIQRTQQEDSAVYLCASSSLQGSEAFFGQGTRLTVV.

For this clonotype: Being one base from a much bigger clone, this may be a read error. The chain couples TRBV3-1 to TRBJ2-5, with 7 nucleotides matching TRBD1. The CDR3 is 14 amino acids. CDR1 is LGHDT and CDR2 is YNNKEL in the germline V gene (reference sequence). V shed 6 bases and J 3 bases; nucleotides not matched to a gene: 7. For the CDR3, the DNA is TGTGCCAGCAGGCAACTTACAGGGGAAGAGACCCAGTACTTC. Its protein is CASRQLTGEETQYF.

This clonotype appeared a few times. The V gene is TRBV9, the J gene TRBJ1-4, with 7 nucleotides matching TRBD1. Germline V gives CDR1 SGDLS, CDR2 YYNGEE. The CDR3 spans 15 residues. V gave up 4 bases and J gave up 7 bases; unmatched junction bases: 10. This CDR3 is CASSLHPTGSEKLFF. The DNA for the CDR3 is TGTGCCAGCAGCTTACACCCGACAGGGTCTGAAAAACTGTTTTTT.

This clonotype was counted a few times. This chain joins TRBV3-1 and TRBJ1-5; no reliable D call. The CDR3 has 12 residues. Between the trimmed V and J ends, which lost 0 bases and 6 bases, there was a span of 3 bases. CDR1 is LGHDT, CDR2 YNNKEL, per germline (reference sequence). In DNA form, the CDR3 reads TGTGCCAGCAGCCAAGAATCTCAGCCCCAGCATTTT. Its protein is CASSQESQPQHF.

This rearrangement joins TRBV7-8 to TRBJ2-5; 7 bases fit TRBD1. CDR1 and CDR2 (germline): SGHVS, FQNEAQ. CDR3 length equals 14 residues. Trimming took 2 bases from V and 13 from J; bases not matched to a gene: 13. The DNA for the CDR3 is TGTGCCAGCAGCTTAACAATTCGGGACAGACCTCCGTACTTC. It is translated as CASSLTIRDRPPYF.

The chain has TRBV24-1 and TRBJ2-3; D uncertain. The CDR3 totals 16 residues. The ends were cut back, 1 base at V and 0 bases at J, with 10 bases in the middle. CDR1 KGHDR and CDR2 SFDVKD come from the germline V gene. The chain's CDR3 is CATSDFQAPSTDTQYF. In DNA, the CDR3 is TGTGCCACCAGTGATTTTCAGGCACCAAGCACAGATACGCAGTATTTT.

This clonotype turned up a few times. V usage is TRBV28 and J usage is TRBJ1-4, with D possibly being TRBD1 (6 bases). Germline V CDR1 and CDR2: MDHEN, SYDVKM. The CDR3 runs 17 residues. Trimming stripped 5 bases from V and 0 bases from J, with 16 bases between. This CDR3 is CASSTPRGGATNEKLFF. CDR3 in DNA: TGTGCCAGCAGTACGCCCCGAGGGGGTGCAACTAATGAAAAACTGTTTTTT. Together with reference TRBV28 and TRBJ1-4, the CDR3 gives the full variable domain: DVKVTQSSRYLVKRTGEKVFLECVQDMDHENMFWYRQDPGLGLRLIYFSYDVKMKEKGDIPEGYSVSREKKERFSLILESASTNQTSMYLCASSTPRGGATNEKLFFGSGTQLSVL.

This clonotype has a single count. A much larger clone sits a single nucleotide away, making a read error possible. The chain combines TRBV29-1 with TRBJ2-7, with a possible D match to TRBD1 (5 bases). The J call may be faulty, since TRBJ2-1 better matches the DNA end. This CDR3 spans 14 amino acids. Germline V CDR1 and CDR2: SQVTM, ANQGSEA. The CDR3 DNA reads TGCAGCGTTGAAGTTAGGGCAGGGTTGGGCGAGCAGTTCTTC. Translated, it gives CSVEVRAGLGEQFF.

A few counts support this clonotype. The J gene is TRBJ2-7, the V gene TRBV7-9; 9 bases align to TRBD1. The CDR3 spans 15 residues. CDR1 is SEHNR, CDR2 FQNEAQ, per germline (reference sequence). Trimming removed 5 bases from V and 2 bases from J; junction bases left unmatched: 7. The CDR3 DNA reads TGTGCCAGCAGCATGGCACAGGGGGCGGCCTACGAGCAGTACTTC. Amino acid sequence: CASSMAQGAAYEQYF. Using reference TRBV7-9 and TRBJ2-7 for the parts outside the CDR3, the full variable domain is DTGVSQNPRHKITKRGQNVTFRCDPISEHNRLYWYRQTLGQGPEFLTYFQNEAQLEKSRLLSDRFSAERPKGSFSTLEIQRTEQGDSAMYLCASSMAQGAAYEQYFGPGTRLTVT.

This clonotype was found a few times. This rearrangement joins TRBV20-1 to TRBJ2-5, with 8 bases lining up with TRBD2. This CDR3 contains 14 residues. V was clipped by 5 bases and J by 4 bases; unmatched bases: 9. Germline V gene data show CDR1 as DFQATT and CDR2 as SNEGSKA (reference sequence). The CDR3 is CSAPEREWGETQYF. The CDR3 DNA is TGCAGTGCTCCTGAGCGGGAGTGGGGAGAGACCCAGTACTTC.

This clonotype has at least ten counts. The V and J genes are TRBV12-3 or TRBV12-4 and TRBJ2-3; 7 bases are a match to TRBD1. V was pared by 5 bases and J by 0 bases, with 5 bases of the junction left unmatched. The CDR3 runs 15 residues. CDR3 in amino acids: CASSRNRGSTDTQYF. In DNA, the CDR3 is TGTGCCAGCAGTCGGAACAGGGGAAGCACAGATACGCAGTATTTT.